The 25 T cell receptor beta chains presented below share a single source sample, sequenced in a study of T cell clonality in common variable immunodeficiency. Libraries were prepared by immunoSEQ multiplex PCR; TCRdb keeps only in-frame clonotypes and omits some of them. This repertoire holds tens of thousands of clones, and none appear only once. The sequencing input was peripheral blood mononuclear cells. The receptors originated from a person between 18 and 75 years old in good health.

This clone appeared a few times. Read coverage stops 3 residues before the CDR3 terminus; the germline J gene supplies the remainder. The chain recombines TRBV7-2 with TRBJ2-5; no clear D. Trimming took 2 bases from V and 3 from J, leaving 7 bases between them. CDR1 is SGHTA, CDR2 FQGNSA, per germline. CDR3 length: 13 residues. Here the CDR3 reads CASSLQAKETQYF. The CDR3 DNA, read in part, is TGTGCCAGCAGCTTACAGGCAAAAGAGACC.

As for this clone: The CDR3 extends 3 residues past the end of the read, so its final part is completed from the germline J gene. This chain joins TRBV5-8 and TRBJ2-7; maybe TRBD1 (6 bases). Trimming shortened V by 0 bases and J by 2 bases, and 9 bases separated the two germline ends. This CDR3 contains 14 residues. The V gene's germline CDR1 is SGHTS and CDR2 YDEGEE. The part of the CDR3 DNA that was read is TGTGCCAGCAGCTTGGCCGACAGGCCCTACGAG. It specifies CASSLADRPYE. The whole CDR3 protein reads CASSLADRPYEQYF.

This clone was seen repeatedly, ten times or more. Read coverage stops 3 residues before the CDR3 terminus; the germline J gene supplies the remainder. This chain joins TRBV6-4 and TRBJ2-6; no definite D call. The V gene's germline CDR1 is MRHNA and CDR2 SNTAGT. The length of the CDR3 is 16 residues. Trimming removed 0 bases from V and 0 bases from J, with 6 bases in between. CDR3 bases read: TGTGCCAGCAGTGACTCTAGCCTCTCTGGGGCCAACGTC. Amino acids: CASSDSSLSGANV. From start to end, the CDR3 is CASSDSSLSGANVLTF.

This clone was counted many times. The read falls 3 residues short of the CDR3 end, and the missing part is taken from the germline J gene. The V gene is TRBV5-1, the J gene TRBJ1-2; perhaps TRBD1 as D (6 bases). The V end lost 3 bases, the J end lost 0 bases, and 12 bases lay between the germline ends. CDR3 size: 15 residues. Germline V lookup: CDR1 SGHRS, CDR2 YFSETQ. CDR3: CASSSSGGTNYGYTF. CDR3 DNA, as far as it was read: TGCGCCAGCAGCTCTTCGGGGGGCACTAACTATGGC.

This clone was seen at least ten times. The CDR3 goes on 3 residues after the read ends, and that part is filled in from the germline J gene. The V call is TRBV29-1, the J call TRBJ2-3, with D possibly being TRBD1 or TRBD2 (8 bases each). Germline lookup yields CDR1 SQVTM and CDR2 ANQGSEA. The germline V and J ends were trimmed by 7 bases and 5 bases, with 22 bases remaining between them. The CDR3 runs to 15 residues. Here the CDR3 reads CSAQGAGGDEDTQYF. The DNA read from the CDR3 is TGCAGCGCCCAGGGGGCGGGAGGAGATGAAGATACG.

This clone was picked up a small number of times. The read terminates 3 residues ahead of where the CDR3 ends, so the germline J gene completes it. The rearrangement links TRBV19 to TRBJ2-1; 7 bases fit TRBD1. The V and J ends lost 10 bases and 7 bases, in that order; junction bases with no gene match: 16. This CDR3 comprises 15 residues. Per the germline V gene, CDR1 is LNHDA and CDR2 is SQIVND (reference sequence). The sequenced part of the CDR3 DNA is TGTGCCACCCAATTTGGAGCCCCGACAGGGAATGAG. It specifies CATQFGAPTGNE. The whole CDR3 region reads CATQFGAPTGNEQFF.

This clone has more than one count but fewer than ten. The CDR3 end lies 3 residues beyond the end of the read and is filled in from the germline J gene. J is TRBJ1-1 and V is TRBV7-6, with unresolved D. This CDR3 is 13 amino acids long. Looked up from germline, CDR1 is SGHVS and CDR2 is FNYEAQ. The CDR3: CASSLSERAIAFF. CDR3 bases read: TGTGCCAGCAGCTTATCCGAGCGGGCTATC.

The sample holds many counts of this clone. The read comes to an end 3 residues before the CDR3 does, leaving the germline J gene to fill in the end. The rearrangement joins TRBV20-1 to TRBJ1-1; D possibly corresponds to TRBD1 (6 bases). CDR1 is DFQATT and CDR2 is SNEGSKA in the germline V gene (reference sequence). The CDR3 sequence is 13 residues long. The germline V and J ends were trimmed by 3 bases and 2 bases, with 10 bases remaining between them. CDR3 region: CSASWTVNTEAFF. CDR3 DNA, as far as it was read: TGCAGTGCTAGCTGGACAGTCAACACTGAA.

This clone was detected many times. The read ends 3 residues shy of where the CDR3 ends; the end is completed using the germline J gene. The gene calls are TRBV9 and TRBJ2-7, with D possibly matching TRBD1 (5 bases). V was pared by 0 bases and J by 6 bases, with 13 bases between. CDR1 SGDLS and CDR2 YYNGEE come from the germline V gene. The CDR3 has 14 residues. CDR3 protein: CASSVVDGAAEQYF. The CDR3 bases that were read are TGTGCCAGCAGCGTAGTGGATGGGGCTGCCGAG.

Worth noting for this clone: The read terminates 3 residues before the CDR3 end, so the remaining end is supplied by the germline J gene. The V and J genes are TRBV2 and TRBJ1-6; 9 bases line up with TRBD1. From germline, CDR1 is SNHLY and CDR2 FYNNEI. After removal of 6 bases from V and 10 bases from J, the junction contained 1 base not matched to a gene. This CDR3 region has 12 residues. CDR3: CASRDRGSPLHF. CDR3 DNA (partial): TGTGCCAGCAGGGACAGGGGATCACCC.

This clone was seen ten or more times. The DNA ends 3 residues before the CDR3 does, and the rest of the CDR3 is filled in from the germline J gene. The V and J genes are TRBV5-4 and TRBJ2-4; D is ambiguous. Germline assignment: CDR1 SGHNT and CDR2 YYREEE (reference sequence). There are 11 residues in the CDR3. This chain's CDR3 is CASSLKGLQYF. Incomplete CDR3 DNA: TGTGCCAGCAGCTTGAAGGGCCTT.

This clone was observed many times. The read terminates 3 residues before the CDR3 end, so the remaining end is supplied by the germline J gene. The chain joins TRBV6-2 or TRBV6-3 to TRBJ1-5; D possibly corresponds to TRBD1 (5 bases). This CDR3 has 16 amino acids. Germline V gene sequence: CDR1 MNHEY, CDR2 SVGEGT. The ends were cut back, 6 bases at V and 4 bases at J, with 19 bases in the middle. CDR3 protein: CASSNNWAQVNQPQHF. The sequenced CDR3 bases are TGTGCCAGCAGCAATAACTGGGCACAGGTTAATCAGCCC.

This clone occurred many times. The CDR3 end is not reached by the read, which stops 3 residues before it; the germline J gene fills it in. This chain connects TRBV20-1 to TRBJ2-5; TRBD2 agrees at 13 bases. The CDR3 runs to 16 residues. CDR1 DFQATT and CDR2 SNEGSKA come from the germline V gene (reference sequence). V shed 5 bases, J shed 2 bases, and the junction held 8 bases outside the gene matches. CDR3 region: CSAPFGGLAGQETQYF. The CDR3 DNA, read in part, is TGCAGTGCTCCCTTTGGGGGACTAGCGGGACAAGAGACC.

This clone was counted at least ten times. Partial CDR3 DNA: TGTGCCAGCAGTGAGGCCCGGGACACCTTACACTACGAG. Its protein product is CASSEARDTLHYE. The full CDR3 sequence reads CASSEARDTLHYEQYF. The V call is TRBV2, the J call TRBJ2-7; maybe TRBD1 (6 bases). The read ends 3 residues shy of where the CDR3 ends; the end is completed using the germline J gene. V lost 3 bases to trimming and J lost 3 bases, with 18 bases between them. The CDR3 runs to 16 residues. From germline, CDR1 is SNHLY and CDR2 FYNNEI.

At least ten counts were recorded for this clone. With the read ending 3 residues before the CDR3 end, the germline J gene is used to fill in that end. This chain links TRBV19 with TRBJ2-5, with D maybe TRBD2 (6 bases). Deletions cut 3 bases from V and 6 bases from J, with 17 bases between. The CDR3 is 15 residues long. Germline assignment: CDR1 LNHDA and CDR2 SQIVND (reference sequence). CDR3 residues: CASSMGGLGRKTQYF. Partial CDR3 DNA: TGTGCCAGTAGTATGGGGGGTCTCGGCCGTAAGACC.

This clone was observed at least ten times. Coverage ceases 3 residues before the CDR3 finishes, and the germline J gene fills in the end. The V call is TRBV23-1, the J call TRBJ2-7; 8 bases are a match to TRBD1. TRBV23-1 is noted as an ORF with a role that remains uncertain. The trim removed 6 bases at V and 5 bases at J, leaving 9 bases unmatched. CDR3 length: 14 amino acids. Incomplete CDR3 DNA: TGCGCCAGCAGCCCTCAGGGGGCTGTACACGAG. The encoded protein is CASSPQGAVHE. The entire CDR3 protein reads CASSPQGAVHEQYF.

This clone was seen ten or more times. The read falls 3 residues short of the CDR3 end, and the missing part is taken from the germline J gene. The gene calls are TRBV6-2 or TRBV6-3 and TRBJ1-3, with 11 positions matching TRBD1. This CDR3 has 16 residues. CDR1 is MNHEY, CDR2 SVGEGT, per germline. V lost 7 bases to trimming and J lost 2 bases; unmatched junction nucleotides: 7. The part of the CDR3 DNA that was read is TGTGCCAGCACCGGACAGGGGGCTCTCCCTGGAAACACC. Encoded protein: CASTGQGALPGNT. The entire CDR3 protein is CASTGQGALPGNTIYF.

This clone has a handful of counts. The read ends 3 residues before the CDR3 terminus; that terminus is restored from the germline J gene. J is TRBJ2-2 and V is TRBV7-3; 11 bases match TRBD2. Germline CDR1 reads SGHTA; CDR2 reads FQGTGA. V trimming: 1 base; J trimming: 5 bases; junction bases outside the gene matches: 3. This CDR3 region has 16 residues. The CDR3 protein is CASSLKGTSGTGELFF. The sequenced part of the CDR3 DNA is TGTGCCAGCAGCTTAAAGGGGACTAGCGGTACCGGGGAG.

This clone has ten or more counts. The read falls 3 residues short of the CDR3 end, and the missing part is taken from the germline J gene. The genes are TRBV19 and TRBJ1-4; D gene unclear. The germline CDR1 and CDR2 sequences are LNHDA and SQIVND (reference sequence). The CDR3 length is 15 residues. Trimming took 3 bases from V and 0 from J, leaving 8 bases between them. Here the CDR3 reads CASSMQAATNEKLFF. Partial CDR3 DNA: TGTGCCAGTAGTATGCAGGCAGCAACTAATGAAAAA.

This clone was observed many times. The CDR3 end falls 3 residues outside the read, so it is completed with the germline J gene. The genes are TRBV7-3 and TRBJ2-1; 7 bases fit TRBD1. Germline V gene lookup returns CDR1 SGHTA and CDR2 FQGTGA. Losses at the gene ends were 2 bases for V and 5 bases for J; bases not matched to a gene: 6. This CDR3 is 15 amino acids long. CDR3 bases read: TGTGCCAGCAGCTTACGCCCCACAGGGGACAATGAG. Amino acid sequence: CASSLRPTGDNE. The whole CDR3 protein is CASSLRPTGDNEQFF.

This clone was seen only a few times. With the read ending 3 residues before the CDR3 end, the germline J gene is used to fill in that end. This sequence joins TRBV10-2 and TRBJ2-5; no clear D gene. Trimming took off 3 bases at V and 6 bases at J, with 11 bases between the two ends. CDR1 and CDR2 (germline): WSHSY, SAAADI. The CDR3 has 13 residues. The CDR3 here is CASSDQTPKTQYF. CDR3 DNA (partial): TGCGCCAGCAGTGACCAGACACCAAAGACC.

The table lists this clone with many counts. Read data end 3 residues before the CDR3 end; the end is taken from the germline J gene. The chain is built from TRBV19 and TRBJ2-7, with 9 bases aligning to TRBD1. The V gene's germline CDR1 is LNHDA and CDR2 SQIVND (reference sequence). This CDR3 has 15 amino acids. Losses at the gene ends were 1 base for V and 3 bases for J; bases not matched to a gene: 4. The CDR3 bases that were read are TGTGCCAGTAGTATAGTCGGGACAGGGTTCTACGAG. It is translated as CASSIVGTGFYE. The complete CDR3 protein is CASSIVGTGFYEQYF.

This clone was observed at least ten times. The read ends 3 residues before the CDR3 terminus; that terminus is restored from the germline J gene. Other DNA sequences from this sample encode an identical CDR3 as well. This chain links TRBV19 with TRBJ1-5; 10 nucleotides line up with TRBD1. This CDR3 comprises 16 residues. Trimming took 9 bases from V and 2 from J; bases not matched to a gene: 10. CDR1 and CDR2 from the germline V gene are LNHDA and SQIVND (reference sequence). The CDR3 sequence is CASTLTGGGRNQPQHF. CDR3 DNA (partial): TGTGCCAGCACTCTGACAGGGGGCGGCCGCAATCAGCCC.

As to this clone: Germline and junction disagree at one end, which may indicate a read error. The sequenced CDR3 bases are TGTGCCAGCAGCGAAGGGGGGACAGGTAACGTGGAGACC. Translation gives CASSEGGTGNVET. The whole CDR3 sequence is CASSEGGTGNVETQYF. The chain carries TRBV6-1 and TRBJ2-5; 8 nucleotides line up with TRBD1. The CDR3 is cut off 3 residues early in the read; its end comes from the germline J gene. The length of the CDR3 is 16 residues. CDR1 MNHNS and CDR2 SASEGT come from the germline V gene.

There are a few counts of this clone. The CDR3 end falls 3 residues outside the read, so it is completed with the germline J gene. V gene TRBV20-1 combines with J gene TRBJ2-3; 13 bases align to TRBD2. The germline V gene encodes CDR1 DFQATT and CDR2 SNEGSKA (reference sequence). This CDR3 has 20 amino acids. Partial CDR3 DNA: TGCAGTGCTAGAGATCGGGTTCGGACTAGCGGGAGCTTTTGGGAAGAGACG. This encodes CSARDRVRTSGSFWEET. The CDR3, in full, reads CSARDRVRTSGSFWEETQYF.